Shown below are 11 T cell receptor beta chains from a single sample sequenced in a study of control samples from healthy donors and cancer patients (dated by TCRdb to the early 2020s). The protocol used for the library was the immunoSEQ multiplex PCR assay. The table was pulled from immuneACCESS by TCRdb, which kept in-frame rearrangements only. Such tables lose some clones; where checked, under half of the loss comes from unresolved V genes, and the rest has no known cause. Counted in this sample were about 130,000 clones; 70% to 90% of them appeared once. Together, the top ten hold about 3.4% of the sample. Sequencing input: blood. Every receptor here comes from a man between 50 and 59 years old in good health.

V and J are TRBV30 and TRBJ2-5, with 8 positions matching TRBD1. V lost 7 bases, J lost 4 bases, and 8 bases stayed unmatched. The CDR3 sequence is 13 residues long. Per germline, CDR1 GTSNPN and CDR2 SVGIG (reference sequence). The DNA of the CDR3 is TGTGCCTTAGACCGGACAGGGTTAGAGACCCAGTACTTC. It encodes CALDRTGLETQYF.

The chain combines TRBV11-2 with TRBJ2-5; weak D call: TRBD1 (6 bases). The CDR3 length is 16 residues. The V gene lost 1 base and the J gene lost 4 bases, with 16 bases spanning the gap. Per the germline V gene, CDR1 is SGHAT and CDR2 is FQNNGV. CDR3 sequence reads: CASSLADRNLRETQYF. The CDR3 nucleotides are TGTGCCAGCAGCTTAGCCGACAGGAACCTCCGAGAGACCCAGTACTTC. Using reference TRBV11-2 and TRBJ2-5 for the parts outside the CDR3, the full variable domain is EAGVAQSPRYKIIEKRQSVAFWCNPISGHATLYWYQQILGQGPKLLIQFQNNGVVDDSQLPKDRFSAERLKGVDSTLKIQPAKLEDSAVYLCASSLADRNLRETQYFGPGTRLLVL.

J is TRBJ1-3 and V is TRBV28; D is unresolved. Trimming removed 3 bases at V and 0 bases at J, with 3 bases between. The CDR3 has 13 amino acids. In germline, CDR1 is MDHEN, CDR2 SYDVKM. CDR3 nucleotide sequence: TGTGCCAGCAGTTTTCACTCTGGAAACACCATATATTTT. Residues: CASSFHSGNTIYF.

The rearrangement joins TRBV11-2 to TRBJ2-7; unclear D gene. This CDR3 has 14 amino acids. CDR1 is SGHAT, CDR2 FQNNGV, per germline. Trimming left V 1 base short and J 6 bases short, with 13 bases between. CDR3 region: CASSLVGQIVEQYF. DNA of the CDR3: TGTGCCAGCAGCTTAGTTGGCCAGATTGTCGAGCAGTACTTC.

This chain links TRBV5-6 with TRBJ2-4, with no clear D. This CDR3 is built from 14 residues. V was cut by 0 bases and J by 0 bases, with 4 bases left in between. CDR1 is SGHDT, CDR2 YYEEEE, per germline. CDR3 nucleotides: TGTGCCAGCAGCTTGGATATAGCCAAAAACATTCAGTACTTC. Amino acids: CASSLDIAKNIQYF.

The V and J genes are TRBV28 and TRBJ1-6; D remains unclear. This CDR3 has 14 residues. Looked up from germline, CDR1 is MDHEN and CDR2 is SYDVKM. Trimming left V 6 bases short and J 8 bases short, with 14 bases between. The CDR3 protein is CASSAHEDDSPLHF. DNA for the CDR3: TGTGCCAGCAGCGCACACGAGGATGATTCACCCCTCCACTTT. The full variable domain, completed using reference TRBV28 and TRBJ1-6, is DVKVTQSSRYLVKRTGEKVFLECVQDMDHENMFWYRQDPGLGLRLIYFSYDVKMKEKGDIPEGYSVSREKKERFSLILESASTNQTSMYLCASSAHEDDSPLHFGNGTRLTVT.

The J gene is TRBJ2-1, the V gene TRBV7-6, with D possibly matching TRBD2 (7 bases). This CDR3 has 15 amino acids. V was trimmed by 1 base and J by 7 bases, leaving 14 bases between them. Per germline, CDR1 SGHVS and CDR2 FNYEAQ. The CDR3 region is CASSLVGGQANEQFF. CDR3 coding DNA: TGTGCCAGCAGCTTAGTCGGGGGGCAGGCGAATGAGCAGTTCTTC.

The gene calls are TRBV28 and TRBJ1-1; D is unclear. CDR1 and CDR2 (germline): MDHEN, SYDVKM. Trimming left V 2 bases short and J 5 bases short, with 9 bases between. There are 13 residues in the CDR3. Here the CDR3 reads CASSLPGGTEAFF. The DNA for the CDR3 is TGTGCCAGCAGTTTACCGGGAGGGACTGAAGCTTTCTTT.

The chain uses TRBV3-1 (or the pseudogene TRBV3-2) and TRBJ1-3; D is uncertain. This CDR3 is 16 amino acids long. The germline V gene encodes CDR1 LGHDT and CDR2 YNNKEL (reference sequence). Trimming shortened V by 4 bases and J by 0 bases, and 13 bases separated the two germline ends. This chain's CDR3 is CASSRQARSSGNTIYF. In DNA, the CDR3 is TGTGCCAGCAGCCGCCAGGCCAGGAGCTCTGGAAACACCATATATTTT.

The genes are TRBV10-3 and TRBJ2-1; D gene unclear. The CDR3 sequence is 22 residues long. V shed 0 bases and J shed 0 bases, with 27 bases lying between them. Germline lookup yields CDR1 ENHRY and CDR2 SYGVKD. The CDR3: CAISESQFLGRRNTSSYNEQFF. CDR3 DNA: TGTGCCATCAGTGAGTCTCAGTTTCTCGGTCGCAGAAACACGAGCTCCTACAATGAGCAGTTCTTC.

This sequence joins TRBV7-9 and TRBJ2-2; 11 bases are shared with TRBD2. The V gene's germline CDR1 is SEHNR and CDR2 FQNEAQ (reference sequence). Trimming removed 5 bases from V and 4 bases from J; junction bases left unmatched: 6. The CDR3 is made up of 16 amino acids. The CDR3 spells CASSLSLAGGTGELFF. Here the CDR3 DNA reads TGTGCCAGCAGCCTAAGCCTAGCGGGGGGCACCGGGGAGCTGTTTTTT.